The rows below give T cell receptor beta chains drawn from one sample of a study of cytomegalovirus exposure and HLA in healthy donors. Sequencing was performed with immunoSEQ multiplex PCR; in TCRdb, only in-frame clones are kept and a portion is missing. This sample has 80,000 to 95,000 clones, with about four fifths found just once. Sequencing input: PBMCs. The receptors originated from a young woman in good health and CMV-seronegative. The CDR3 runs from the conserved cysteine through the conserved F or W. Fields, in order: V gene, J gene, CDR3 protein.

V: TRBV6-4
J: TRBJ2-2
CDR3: CASRGTSGFANTGELFF

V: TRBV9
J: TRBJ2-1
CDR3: CASSEPVIETSGSSYNEQFF

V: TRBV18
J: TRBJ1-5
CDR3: CASSPQGQGQPQHF

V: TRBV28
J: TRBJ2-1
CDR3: CASSLYSVDEQFF

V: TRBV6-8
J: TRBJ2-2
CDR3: CASSYSAGRGELFF

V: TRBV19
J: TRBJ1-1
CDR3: CASSIETGAAKAFF

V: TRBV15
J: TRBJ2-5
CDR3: CATSRGSGPLQETQYF

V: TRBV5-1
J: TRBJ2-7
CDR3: CASSRTSGTVGYEQYF

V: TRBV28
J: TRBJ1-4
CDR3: CASSSRTAPSEKLFF

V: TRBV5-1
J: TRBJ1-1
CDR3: CASSFWTGGPTNTEAFF

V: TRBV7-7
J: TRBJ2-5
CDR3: CASSLGTSAETQYF

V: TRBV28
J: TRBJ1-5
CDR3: CASSPQADQPQHF

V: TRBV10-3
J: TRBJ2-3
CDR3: CAVAGRQGETDTQYF

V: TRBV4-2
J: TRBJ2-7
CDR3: CASSQVFGSYEQYF

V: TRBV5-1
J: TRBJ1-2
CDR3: CASSLAAGDYGYTF

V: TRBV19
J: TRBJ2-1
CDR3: CASSAILAGGYNEQFF

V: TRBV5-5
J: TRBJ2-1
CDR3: CASSWGGEQFF

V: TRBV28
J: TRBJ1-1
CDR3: CASSPIMNTEAFF